These 30 T cell receptor beta chains came from one sample sequenced in a study of blood T cell repertoires in COVID-19. The assay was immunoSEQ multiplex PCR, and TCRdb's table has in-frame clones only and misses some. The sample has some 70,000 clones; 80% to 90% are singletons. The sample taken for sequencing was peripheral blood. These receptors were obtained from a man over 45 with active COVID-19.

J is TRBJ1-2 and V is TRBV3-1 (or the pseudogene TRBV3-2), with 9 bases that match TRBD1. Looked up from germline, CDR1 is LGHDT and CDR2 is YNNKEL (reference sequence). V shed 6 bases and J 4 bases; nucleotides not matched to a gene: 3. This CDR3 has 13 amino acids. Here the CDR3 reads CASSGQGSYGYTF. Here the CDR3 DNA reads TGTGCCAGCAGTGGACAGGGGAGCTATGGCTACACCTTC.

This clone was counted a few times. The chain joins TRBV4-1 to TRBJ1-2; TRBD1 is a possible D gene (6 bases). V lost 0 bases and J lost 6, with 20 bases in between. CDR3 size: 17 residues. CDR1 and CDR2 from the germline V gene are MGHRA and YSYEKL. The CDR3 nucleotides read TGCGCCAGCAGCCAAGATGTTCGCGTGCGACAGGCGGATGGCTACACCTTC. Its protein product is CASSQDVRVRQADGYTF.

The chain carries TRBV18 and TRBJ2-7; D not certain. Germline lookup yields CDR1 KGHSH and CDR2 LQKENI. The V end lost 3 bases, the J end lost 3 bases, and 6 bases lay between the germline ends. The CDR3 has 12 amino acids. DNA of the CDR3: TGTGCCAGCTCACCCTACAGCTACGAGCAGTACTTC. Protein sequence: CASSPYSYEQYF.

The rearrangement uses TRBV11-2 and TRBJ2-5; a weak D match, TRBD1 (5 bases). Between the trimmed V and J ends, which lost 2 bases and 7 bases, there was a span of 5 bases. The CDR3 sequence is 11 residues long. Germline CDR1 is SGHAT and CDR2 is FQNNGV. The CDR3 loop reads CASSLRGTQYF. In nucleotides, the CDR3 is TGTGCCAGCAGCTTAAGGGGGACCCAGTACTTC.

This chain joins TRBV5-1 and TRBJ2-5, with D hard to call. V was shortened by 4 bases and J by 2 bases, with 12 bases between the two germline ends. The CDR3 totals 14 residues. The V gene's germline CDR1 is SGHRS and CDR2 YFSETQ. The CDR3 coding sequence is TGCGCCAGCAGCCCAGCGACTGAGCAAGAGACCCAGTACTTC. Encoded protein: CASSPATEQETQYF.

The chain employs TRBV6-7 and TRBJ1-4; D ambiguous. TRBV6-7 is labeled an ORF, and its function is uncertain. CDR3 length: 11 residues. V gave up 8 bases and J gave up 8 bases, with 9 bases separating them. The CDR3 DNA reads TGTGCCAGCTCCGGCGGGGAAAAACTGTTTTTT. This codes for CASSGGEKLFF.

The chain uses TRBV28 and TRBJ2-7, with 8 nucleotides matching TRBD2. This CDR3 has 15 residues. Germline CDR1 MDHEN, CDR2 SYDVKM. V shed 4 bases and J 0 bases; nucleotides not matched to a gene: 5. The CDR3 region is CASSSRSGTSYEQYF. CDR3 in DNA: TGTGCCAGCAGTTCCCGTAGCGGGACCTCCTACGAGCAGTACTTC.

The rearrangement links TRBV9 to TRBJ1-4, with 8 bases identical to TRBD1. V lost 1 base and J lost 4; bases outside the gene matches: 3. The CDR3 runs 15 residues. Germline values: CDR1 SGDLS, CDR2 YYNGEE. The CDR3 DNA reads as TGTGCCAGCAGCGTATCGGGGACAGGTAATGAAAAACTGTTTTTT. Encoded protein: CASSVSGTGNEKLFF.

This chain's CDR3 is CASSLPDRGSYEQYF. The CDR3, as DNA: TGTGCCAGCAGCTTGCCGGACAGGGGAAGCTACGAGCAGTACTTC. This sequence joins TRBV5-6 and TRBJ2-7, with 9 nucleotides matching TRBD1. Germline CDR1 and CDR2: SGHDT and YYEEEE. The CDR3 runs to 15 residues. After removal of 1 base from V and 3 bases from J, the junction contained 5 bases not matched to a gene.

In DNA form, the CDR3 reads TGTGCCAGCAGTCCCCGTCAACCGGGACTAGCGGGAAGCACAGATACGCAGTATTTT. Amino acids: CASSPRQPGLAGSTDTQYF. The rearrangement links TRBV6-2 or TRBV6-3 to TRBJ2-3; 13 positions agree with TRBD2. The J segment lost 0 bases and the V segment lost 5 bases, leaving 11 bases of the junction unmatched. The CDR3 spans 19 residues. In germline, CDR1 is MNHEY, CDR2 SVGEGT.

The chain has TRBV27 and TRBJ1-1; D ambiguous. Deletions cut 5 bases from V and 5 bases from J, with 15 bases between. This CDR3 is built from 14 residues. CDR1 is MNHEY, CDR2 SMNVEV, per germline (reference sequence). CDR3 bases: TGTGCCAGCAGTCCCTATCGGACTAGGACTGAAGCTTTCTTT. Translated: CASSPYRTRTEAFF.

CDR3 bases: TGTGCCAGCAGCAAACAGGGCTCCTACGAGCAGTACTTC. Protein product: CASSKQGSYEQYF. This chain joins TRBV28 and TRBJ2-7; TRBD1 is a possible D gene (6 bases). Germline loops: CDR1 MDHEN, CDR2 SYDVKM. The germline V and J ends were trimmed by 6 bases and 0 bases, with 9 bases remaining between them. The CDR3 is 13 residues long.

This clone was counted between two and nine times. The chain combines TRBV7-3 with TRBJ1-5; 7 bases align to TRBD1. Germline V CDR1 and CDR2: SGHTA, FQGTGA. This CDR3 spans 13 amino acids. The V and J ends lost 4 bases and 5 bases, in that order; junction bases with no gene match: 2. The CDR3 nucleotides are TGTGCCAGCAGCTCAGACAGGGATCAGCCCCAGCATTTT. It translates to CASSSDRDQPQHF.

The J gene is TRBJ1-1, the V gene TRBV18, with D tentatively TRBD1 (6 bases). Trimming stripped 6 bases from V and 1 base from J, with 18 bases between. Germline V gives CDR1 KGHSH, CDR2 LQKENI. The CDR3 contains 16 residues. The CDR3: CASSRRDTGPNTEAFF. The CDR3, as DNA: TGTGCCAGCTCGCGCCGGGACACTGGACCGAACACTGAAGCTTTCTTT.

This clone was detected only once. The genes are TRBV5-1 and TRBJ2-7, with 8 nucleotides matching TRBD1. Germline trimming cut 1 base from V and 4 bases from J; bases unmatched to any gene: 4. The germline V gene has CDR1 SGHRS and CDR2 YFSETQ. CDR3 length: 14 residues. CDR3 region: CASSLWNRGYEQYF. CDR3 DNA sequence: TGCGCCAGCAGCTTGTGGAACAGGGGGTACGAGCAGTACTTC.

The chain has TRBV19 and TRBJ1-2, with 10 nucleotides matching TRBD1. V trimming: 5 bases; J trimming: 7 bases; junction bases outside the gene matches: 10. In germline, CDR1 is LNHDA, CDR2 SQIVND (reference sequence). CDR3 length: 15 residues. CDR3 DNA: TGTGCCAGTAGTTGGGGACAGGGGCCTCTCGGTGGCTACACCTTC. Translation: CASSWGQGPLGGYTF. The full variable domain, its missing parts supplied by reference TRBV19 and TRBJ1-2, is DGGITQSPKYLFRKEGQNVTLSCEQNLNHDAMYWYRQDPGQGLRLIYYSQIVNDFQKGDIAEGYSVSREKKESFPLTVTSAQKNPTAFYLCASSWGQGPLGGYTFGSGTRLTVV.

The V gene is TRBV4-2, the J gene TRBJ1-3; D not certain. Germline loops: CDR1 LGHNA, CDR2 YNFKEQ. The CDR3 length is 15 residues. Trimming shortened V by 0 bases and J by 4 bases, and 10 bases separated the two germline ends. For the CDR3, the DNA is TGTGCCAGCAGCCAAGATTTTGGTGGCGGAAACACCATATATTTT. Translated: CASSQDFGGGNTIYF.

The chain is built from TRBV11-3 and TRBJ2-3, with TRBD1 matching 7 bases. The CDR3 runs 15 residues. Unmatched junction bases numbered 7, after V lost 5 bases and J lost 2 bases. The germline CDR1 and CDR2 sequences are SGHNT and YENEEA. CDR3 sequence reads: CASSLQGPPTDTQYF. Here the CDR3 DNA reads TGTGCCAGCAGCCTACAGGGGCCCCCCACAGATACGCAGTATTTT. The full variable domain, in which reference TRBV11-3 and TRBJ2-3 provide the parts outside the CDR3, is EAGVVQSPRYKIIEKKQPVAFWCNPISGHNTLYWYLQNLGQGPELLIRYENEEAVDDSQLPKDRFSAERLKGVDSTLKIQPAELGDSAVYLCASSLQGPPTDTQYFGPGTRLTVL.

Turning to this clone: At one boundary the junction diverges from the germline segment, which might be a read error. The chain links TRBV2 to TRBJ2-7; the D gene is possibly TRBD1 (5 bases). The length of the CDR3 is 13 residues. Germline CDR1 reads SNHLY; CDR2 reads FYNNEI. The CDR3 DNA is TGTGCCTGCAGCGTCCAGGGTACCTACGAGCAGTACTTC. Translation: CACSVQGTYEQYF.

V usage is TRBV21-1 and J usage is TRBJ2-7; the tabulated D call, TRBD1, remains unverified against the DNA. TRBV21-1 is termed a pseudogene. The CDR3 is 16 amino acids. CDR3 amino acids: CASSGQQRNSGPEQYF. The CDR3 DNA follows: TGTGCCAGCAGCGGACAACAAAGGAACTCAGGGCCTGAGCAGTACTTC.

This clone was seen once. The chain employs TRBV7-9 and TRBJ2-1; 11 positions agree with TRBD2. This CDR3 contains 15 residues. Trimming at V came to 1 base and at J to 8 bases, leaving 4 bases not matched to a gene. Germline CDR1 reads SEHNR; CDR2 reads FQNEAQ (reference sequence). CDR3 sequence reads: CASSLGLAGLDEQFF. CDR3 in DNA: TGTGCCAGCAGCTTAGGACTAGCGGGACTGGATGAGCAGTTCTTC. Based on the CDR3 plus reference TRBV7-9 and TRBJ2-1, the full variable domain is DTGVSQNPRHKITKRGQNVTFRCDPISEHNRLYWYRQTLGQGPEFLTYFQNEAQLEKSRLLSDRFSAERPKGSFSTLEIQRTEQGDSAMYLCASSLGLAGLDEQFFGPGTRLTVL.

This clone was found a few times. This chain links TRBV28 with TRBJ1-5; D unclear. V lost 5 bases, J lost 0 bases, and 14 bases lay in between. There are 16 residues in the CDR3. Germline loops: CDR1 MDHEN, CDR2 SYDVKM. CDR3 amino acids: CASSMTGIYSNQPQHF. The CDR3 DNA reads TGTGCCAGCAGTATGACGGGAATTTATAGCAATCAGCCCCAGCATTTT.

This chain joins TRBV5-3 and TRBJ1-5; D uncertain. TRBV5-3 is placed among ORFs of uncertain function. Trimming shortened V by 0 bases and J by 3 bases, and 10 bases separated the two germline ends. CDR3 length equals 15 residues. CDR3: CARSLAGEHNQPQHF. The CDR3 region has the DNA TGTGCCAGAAGCTTGGCCGGGGAACACAATCAGCCCCAGCATTTT.

This sequence joins TRBV30 and TRBJ2-5; no firm D call. The germline V and J ends were trimmed by 3 bases and 9 bases, with 20 bases remaining between them. The V gene's germline CDR1 is GTSNPN and CDR2 SVGIG (reference sequence). The CDR3 has 14 residues. CDR3 protein: CAWSHERRIGSQYF. CDR3 coding DNA: TGTGCCTGGAGCCACGAGAGGAGAATAGGATCCCAGTACTTC.

This clone is deemed medium-sized. This sequence joins TRBV5-6 and TRBJ1-2, with 10 bases lining up with TRBD1. The CDR3 spans 14 residues. With V trimmed by 0 bases and J by 7 bases, 3 bases remained unmatched. Germline V gene sequence: CDR1 SGHDT, CDR2 YYEEEE. For the CDR3, the DNA is TGTGCCAGCAGCTTGGGAGGACAGGGGGGTGGCTACACCTTC. Translated: CASSLGGQGGGYTF.

CDR3 nucleotides: TGTGCCAGCTCACCGGACACTATCTATGGGGATACGCAGTATTTT. This gives the protein CASSPDTIYGDTQYF. The genes are TRBV18 and TRBJ2-3, with TRBD1 as a possible D gene (5 bases). V gave up 3 bases and J gave up 6 bases, with 16 bases separating them. This CDR3 contains 15 residues. The germline CDR1 and CDR2 sequences are KGHSH and LQKENI.

CDR3 residues: CASRPPRGGRETQYF. CDR3 bases: TGTGCCAGCAGGCCCCCGCGGGGGGGGCGAGAGACCCAGTACTTC. The chain has TRBV28 and TRBJ2-5; 9 bases are a match to TRBD2. The CDR3 is 15 amino acids. CDR1 MDHEN and CDR2 SYDVKM come from the germline V gene. Germline trimming cut 6 bases from V and 4 bases from J; bases unmatched to any gene: 9.

The rearrangement joins TRBV5-4 to TRBJ2-1; 8 nucleotides agree with TRBD1. Trimming cost V 3 bases and J 4 bases; bases outside gene matches: 3. Germline V lookup: CDR1 SGHNT, CDR2 YYREEE (reference sequence). The CDR3 totals 14 residues. CDR3 coding DNA: TGTGCCAGCAGCTGGGGGACAGGATACAATGAGCAGTTCTTC. Its translation is CASSWGTGYNEQFF.

The rearrangement uses TRBV9 and TRBJ2-2; no reliable D call. CDR1 is SGDLS and CDR2 is YYNGEE in the germline V gene. The CDR3 spans 14 residues. The V and J ends lost 1 base and 4 bases respectively, with 8 bases between them. Here the CDR3 reads CASSVQVSTGELFF. The CDR3 DNA is TGTGCCAGCAGCGTACAGGTTTCCACCGGGGAGCTGTTTTTT.

The V and J genes are TRBV6-1 and TRBJ1-5, with TRBD1 identical over 9 bases. CDR3 length: 16 residues. From germline, CDR1 is MNHNS and CDR2 SASEGT. Unmatched junction bases numbered 4, after V lost 2 bases and J lost 2 bases. CDR3 sequence: CASSEYRGLGNQPQHF. In nucleotides, the CDR3 is TGTGCCAGCAGTGAATACAGGGGGCTCGGCAATCAGCCCCAGCATTTT.